The 18 T cell receptor beta chains reported below all come from one sample, sequenced in a study of molecular identifiers for immune sequencing clone quantification. Via MiXCR, TCRdb re-called the PCR reads, giving one row per CDR3 protein. Of about 640,000 distinct CDR3 sequences listed, 15% to 20% were seen once; the top ten hold roughly 0.9%. Material for sequencing was naive CD8+ T cells from blood, with Jurkat cell RNA spiked in. Noted subset: FACS-sorted CD8+CD4-CCR7+CD45RA+ naive T cells. The origin of the receptors is a human donor in good health. Some libraries in this study had Jurkat cell RNA spiked in.

The table lists this clonotype with many counts. As DNA, the CDR3 is TGCGCCAGCAGCCACGGTGCAGGGGGACAGTACGAGCAGTACTTC. It yields the protein CASSHGAGGQYEQYF. The V gene is TRBV4-1, the J gene TRBJ2-7; TRBD1 matches 7 bases. Germline V gives CDR1 MGHRA, CDR2 YSYEKL. This CDR3 is 15 amino acids long. V was clipped by 3 bases and J by 4 bases; unmatched bases: 9.

Comments on this clonotype: This sequence may be a read error, since a much larger clone differs from it by one base. The chain has TRBV4-1 and TRBJ1-4; TRBD1 matches 10 bases. The V gene's germline CDR1 is MGHRA and CDR2 YSYEKL. The CDR3 consists of 15 residues. CDR3 sequence (DNA): TGCGCCGGCAGCCCAGGACAGGGGGAAGGTGAAAAACTGTTTTTT. Translated: CAGSPGQGEGEKLFF.

On this clonotype itself: This may be a read error, as it is one base from a much larger clone. The chain couples TRBV20-1 to TRBJ2-3, with D possibly matching TRBD2 (6 bases). In germline, CDR1 is DFQATT, CDR2 SNEGSKA (reference sequence). This CDR3 has 11 residues. Written as DNA, the CDR3 is TGCGGTGCGGAGGGATCAGATACGCAGTATTTT. Protein: CGAEGSDTQYF.

This clonotype appeared a single time. This may come from a read error, since a much larger clone is one base off. The rearrangement links TRBV5-8 to TRBJ1-1; D not certain. Germline V gives CDR1 SGHTS, CDR2 YDEGEE. This CDR3 has 14 residues. The CDR3 loop reads CASSFSSPNTGAFF. In DNA, the CDR3 is TGTGCCAGCAGCTTTTCCAGCCCCAACACTGGAGCTTTCTTT.

This clonotype was counted between two and nine times. The DNA for the CDR3 is TGTGCCAGCAGCGTCCGGACAGGCGGCACAGATACGCAGTATTTT. Its protein is CASSVRTGGTDTQYF. V is TRBV9 and J is TRBJ2-3; TRBD1 matches 7 bases. Germline values: CDR1 SGDLS, CDR2 YYNGEE. The junction had 4 bases not matched to a gene; V was cut back by 2 bases and J by 1 base. CDR3 size: 15 residues.

This sequence joins TRBV7-6 and TRBJ2-7; D possibly uses TRBD1 or TRBD2 (5 bases each). The CDR3 runs 16 residues. Germline values: CDR1 SGHVS, CDR2 FNYEAQ. The germline V and J ends were trimmed by 5 bases and 2 bases, with 19 bases remaining between them. This CDR3 reads CASSPLRGTRTYEQYF. DNA for the CDR3: TGTGCCAGCAGCCCCCTCCGGGGCACGCGCACCTACGAGCAGTACTTC.

With respect to this clonotype: As the CDR3 is not closed by the conserved phenylalanine or tryptophan, this likely results from a read error. The chain has TRBV2 and TRBJ2-7; 9 bases map to TRBD2. Germline V lookup: CDR1 SNHLY, CDR2 FYNNEI. The CDR3 extends over 15 amino acids. Trimming removed 5 bases from V and 4 bases from J; junction bases left unmatched: 9. The CDR3 coding sequence is TGTGCCAGCAGTAATCTAGCGGGAAGCGCTTACGAGCAGTACTGC. This encodes CASSNLAGSAYEQYC.

This clonotype was seen many times. A much bigger clone sits one base away, suggesting this may be a read error. This chain joins TRBV27 and TRBJ2-7, with D unresolved. The CDR3 loop spans 12 amino acids. Per germline, CDR1 MNHEY and CDR2 SMNVEV (reference sequence). Trimming removed 6 bases from V and 0 bases from J, with 6 bases in between. The CDR3 coding sequence is TGTGCCAGCAGGTCGAGCTCCTACGAGCAGTACTTC. This gives the protein CASRSSSYEQYF.

This clonotype was observed many times. The chain combines TRBV29-1 with TRBJ2-1; 11 nucleotides match TRBD1. This CDR3 spans 11 amino acids. J lost 12 bases, V lost 6 bases, and 4 bases had no gene match. The germline V gene has CDR1 SQVTM and CDR2 ANQGSEA. CDR3 residues: CSVGQGVLQFF. DNA for the CDR3: TGCAGCGTGGGACAGGGGGTATTGCAGTTCTTC.

This clonotype was observed a handful of times. This chain uses TRBV19 with TRBJ2-3; D might be TRBD2 (5 bases). Trimming shortened V by 6 bases and J by 2 bases, and 9 bases separated the two germline ends. The germline CDR1 and CDR2 sequences are LNHDA and SQIVND (reference sequence). The CDR3 sequence is 13 residues long. CDR3 nucleotide sequence: TGTGCCAGTAGATTCGGACTCACAGATACGCAGTATTTT. Its protein product is CASRFGLTDTQYF.

This chain uses TRBV9 with TRBJ1-1; 8 nucleotides match TRBD1. V lost 3 bases to trimming and J lost 4 bases; unmatched junction nucleotides: 8. This CDR3 has 15 residues. Germline V CDR1 and CDR2: SGDLS, YYNGEE. The DNA of the CDR3 is TGTGCCAGCAGCGCGACAGGGGATCGATCCACTGAAGCTTTCTTT. Translation gives CASSATGDRSTEAFF.

This clonotype was observed a few times. The gene calls are TRBV4-1 and TRBJ2-7, with D tentatively TRBD2 (5 bases). The CDR3 totals 13 residues. Germline CDR1 is MGHRA and CDR2 is YSYEKL. V was shortened by 3 bases and J by 6 bases, with 12 bases between the two germline ends. Here the CDR3 reads CASSQTGYREQYF. As DNA, the CDR3 is TGCGCCAGCAGCCAGACGGGATACCGCGAGCAGTACTTC.

To note about this clonotype: This clone may be a read error of a much larger clone one base away. V and J are TRBV24-1 and TRBJ2-1; 11 positions agree with TRBD2. The germline gives CDR1 KGHDR, CDR2 SFDVKD. CDR3 length: 20 residues. The V gene end was trimmed by 2 bases and the J gene end by 0 bases; junction bases not matched to a gene: 11. In DNA, the CDR3 is TGTGCCACCAGTGATTCTTCACCGACTAGCGGGACTAGCTCCTACAATGAGCAGTTCTTC. It translates to CATSDSSPTSGTSSYNEQFF.

The CDR3 coding sequence is TGTGCCAGTAGTCAAAAGGGGTCCTACGAGCAGTACTTC. Its protein product is CASSQKGSYEQYF. The chain combines TRBV19 with TRBJ2-7, with D perhaps matching TRBD1 (5 bases). The CDR3 consists of 13 residues. The V end was cut by 5 bases, the J end by 1 base, with 9 bases between. Germline V gene sequence: CDR1 LNHDA, CDR2 SQIVND (reference sequence).

About this clonotype itself: The junction does not match germline at one end; this may be a read error. The genes are TRBV9 and TRBJ2-3; possibly TRBD2 for D (7 bases). This CDR3 is 15 amino acids long. Germline values: CDR1 SGDLS, CDR2 YYNGEE. Here the CDR3 DNA reads TGTGCCAGCAATCTAGTGGGGGGGCCCACAGGTACGCAGTATTTT. The encoded protein is CASNLVGGPTGTQYF.

At least ten counts were recorded for this clonotype. The chain combines TRBV30 with TRBJ2-7; TRBD2 might be the D (5 bases). The CDR3 length is 15 residues. V shed 3 bases and J shed 1 base, with 16 bases lying between them. Germline values: CDR1 GTSNPN, CDR2 SVGIG (reference sequence). In DNA form, the CDR3 reads TGTGCCTGGAGGGAGGTTACAGCCTCATCCTACGAGCAGTACTTC. It yields the protein CAWREVTASSYEQYF.

This clonotype was observed many times. This chain joins TRBV12-3 or TRBV12-4 and TRBJ2-7; 9 bases agree with TRBD2. The CDR3 extends over 16 amino acids. The ends lost 5 bases at V and 1 base at J; junction bases unmatched: 9. CDR3 sequence: CASSSGRPGTSYEQYF. CDR3 nucleotide sequence: TGTGCCAGCAGTAGCGGGAGGCCCGGTACATCCTACGAGCAGTACTTC.

This clonotype has a count of ten or more. The chain combines TRBV28 with TRBJ2-7; 9 bases align to TRBD1. The CDR3 runs to 16 residues. V shed 4 bases and J 3 bases; nucleotides not matched to a gene: 10. Germline assignment: CDR1 MDHEN and CDR2 SYDVKM. The CDR3 protein is CASSSADRGKDYEQYF. Written as DNA, the CDR3 is TGTGCCAGCAGTTCAGCCGACAGGGGGAAAGACTACGAGCAGTACTTC.